This T cell receptor beta chain was sequenced in a study of Graves' ophthalmopathy and Graves' hyperthyroidism (dated by TCRdb to 2016 to 2018). Background on the whole study: Peripheral blood samples were taken at the time of initial diagnosis, before any treatment was given. The study used signatures of the TCR beta repertoire to tell Graves' ophthalmopathy apart from Graves' hyperthyroidism and to predict which patients would progress to ophthalmopathy. In total, approximately 140 blood samples were TCR-sequenced: approximately 40 ophthalmopathy, roughly 80 hyperthyroidism and some 17 hyperthyroidism-to-ophthalmopathy patients. To explore V-J signatures that distinguish ophthalmopathy from hyperthyroidism, a discovery set of 100 patients was enrolled, made up of 40 to 45 with ophthalmopathy and 55 to 65 with stable hyperthyroidism. The independent validation cohort included under 20 hyperthyroidism patients plus 17 patients who later progressed from hyperthyroidism to ophthalmopathy. In five or six hyperthyroidism patients, T-cell repertoires of thyroid tissue and blood were compared. After sampling, hyperthyroidism patients received methimazole starting at 30 mg daily, and ophthalmopathy patients received high-dose intravenous methylprednisolone. Study-level results and caveats: In validation, the model predicted ophthalmopathy progression with 55% to 71% sensitivity and roughly 78% specificity; some 13 predicted patients were CT-confirmed with GO in a median of about 6.2 months. Most expanded thyroid clonotypes with frequency above 0.001 were also detected in blood, suggesting blood repertoires may reflect the thyroid immune response. In cross-validation, the 13-signature model distinguished ophthalmopathy from stable hyperthyroidism with 87.88% sensitivity and around 83% specificity, while in the test set the corresponding values were about 79% and 69%. No statistical method was used to predetermine the sample size, and group allocation was not hidden from the investigators.

For repertoire sequencing, the TCR beta CDR3 regions were amplified from RNA transcripts. The first round of RT-PCR was done with HTBI primers and the Qiagen OneStep RT-PCR kit, and was followed by a second round of multiplex PCR, then size selection and purification. Libraries were sequenced on an Illumina HiSeq2000 using paired-end 100 bp reads. The published analysis was carried out like this. Reads were processed with SOAPnuke, discarding reads with adapters, uncalled bases, mean Phred below 15, or no exact constant-primer or identifier match. COPE v1.2.5 was used to merge the high-quality paired reads. Clonotypes were defined as unique nucleotide sequences and were aligned to IMGT TRB V, D and J references using MiTCR v1.1. The analysis was limited to V-J combinations with a frequency above 0.0001, which together covered about 99% of the repertoires. A TCR clonal expansion and chaos score per V-J combination was defined as the ratio of F50 clonal expansion to chaos observed in the TCRdist matrix. Welch's t-statistics and random forest were used to reduce the features to 10 to 15 V-J combinations, which were then used as input to a naive Bayes classifier. The similarity between thyroid and blood repertoires was quantified using the Morisita-Horn index. TCRdb redid the processing of the public reads, applying fastp at Q25 and MiXCR, and retained in-frame beta chains. Each CDR3 protein gets just one entry, which takes the most common genes and DNA from the rows behind it. V and J calls and clone size were set by TCRdb, not the authors. Counted in this sample were 740,000 or so distinct CDR3 sequences; 40% of them appeared once. The ten largest clones take up 44% of the sample.

Many counts were recorded for this clonotype. Its antigen remains unidentified. No per-base quality is available; no much larger clone lies one base away. The ophthalmopathy patients had moderately to severely active disease, with a Clinical Activity Score of 3 or higher, a NOSPECS grade of 4 or higher, and a disease duration of less than 3 months. Patients with other autoimmune diseases, uncontrolled infections, pregnancy or lactation were excluded. Clinical symptoms, serum thyroxine, TRAb, thyroid ultrasound and orbital computed tomography formed the basis of the diagnosis. Using Ficoll-Paque density gradient centrifugation, PBMCs were isolated from 9 to 10 ml of fresh peripheral blood. Trizol reagent was used to extract the total RNA, and its quality was then checked on an Agilent 2100 Bioanalyzer. The source material was peripheral blood. The sequence was obtained from an adult man with Graves' ophthalmopathy.

The sequenced DNA is TGTGCCAGCAGCCCCGCCTGGGACCAAGAGACCCAGTACTTC. This is translated as CASSPAWDQETQYF. The chain is assembled from TRBV9 and TRBJ2-5; a confident D gene designation cannot be given. From a lookup of the germline V gene, CDR1 and CDR2 are SGDLS and YYNGEE. V sheds 4 bases and J sheds 0 bases, leaving 10 bases between their ends. From the cysteine through the phenylalanine, the CDR3 covers 14 amino acids. The CDR3 DNA has 42 bases and is translated from base 1.